The rows below give T cell receptor beta chains drawn from one sample of a study of control samples from healthy donors and cancer patients. TCRdb's copy holds only in-frame clones and misses some; the assay was immunoSEQ multiplex PCR. The data contain 98,000 or so clones, about nine tenths of them singletons. Source material: blood. The receptors were sampled from a woman in her seventies in good health. The CDR3 runs from the conserved cysteine through the conserved F or W. A D gene is named only where the DNA matches it firmly. A row's size may be missing; if present it is once, few, many or a size class.

J gene: TRBJ1-1
V gene: TRBV6-2/TRBV6-3
D gene: -
clone size: -
CDR3 protein: CASSYLPPTEAFF
CDR3 DNA: TGTGCCAGCAGTTACCTTCCACCTACTGAAGCTTTCTTT

J gene: TRBJ1-1
V gene: TRBV5-1
D gene: -
clone size: once
CDR3 protein: CASSLASMNTEAFF
CDR3 DNA: TGCGCCAGCAGCTTGGCCTCCATGAACACTGAAGCTTTCTTT

J gene: TRBJ1-1
V gene: TRBV5-1
D gene: -
clone size: -
CDR3 protein: CASSQQVGATEAFF
CDR3 DNA: TGCGCCAGCAGCCAGCAAGTAGGGGCCACTGAAGCTTTCTTT

J gene: TRBJ2-6
V gene: TRBV5-6
D gene: -
clone size: -
CDR3 protein: CASSLGAAGANVLTF
CDR3 DNA: TGTGCCAGCAGCTTGGGGGCAGCTGGGGCCAACGTCCTGACTTTC

J gene: TRBJ2-1
V gene: TRBV9
D gene: TRBD2
clone size: -
CDR3 protein: CASSGKSGTSLRNEQFF
CDR3 DNA: TGTGCCAGCAGCGGCAAATCCGGGACTAGCCTCCGGAATGAGCAGTTCTTC

J gene: TRBJ1-1
V gene: TRBV29-1
D gene: -
clone size: -
CDR3 protein: CSVGIGEAFF
CDR3 DNA: TGCAGCGTTGGCATTGGTGAAGCTTTCTTT

J gene: TRBJ1-4
V gene: TRBV5-1
D gene: -
clone size: -
CDR3 protein: CASSESGATNEKLFF
CDR3 DNA: TGCGCCAGCAGCGAATCAGGTGCAACTAATGAAAAACTGTTTTTT

J gene: TRBJ2-5
V gene: TRBV3-1/TRBV3-2
D gene: TRBD2
clone size: once
CDR3 protein: CASSRAGQETQYF
CDR3 DNA: TGTGCCAGCAGCCGAGCGGGGCAAGAGACCCAGTACTTC

J gene: TRBJ2-6
V gene: TRBV19
D gene: TRBD1
clone size: few
CDR3 protein: CASSRWDRGSGANVLTF
CDR3 DNA: TGTGCCAGTAGCCGATGGGACAGGGGCTCTGGGGCCAACGTCCTGACTTTC

J gene: TRBJ1-1
V gene: TRBV10-1
D gene: -
clone size: once
CDR3 protein: CASTSDVDTEAFF
CDR3 DNA: TGCGCCAGCACCTCGGATGTGGACACTGAAGCTTTCTTT

J gene: TRBJ2-2
V gene: TRBV7-2
D gene: -
clone size: once
CDR3 protein: CASSLEGGNTGELFF
CDR3 DNA: TGTGCCAGCAGCTTAGAGGGCGGGAACACCGGGGAGCTGTTTTTT

J gene: TRBJ2-7
V gene: TRBV11-2
D gene: TRBD1
clone size: few
CDR3 protein: CASRRDSSSYEQYF
CDR3 DNA: TGTGCCAGCAGGAGGGACAGCAGCTCCTACGAGCAGTACTTC

J gene: TRBJ1-1
V gene: TRBV6-2/TRBV6-3
D gene: TRBD1
clone size: -
CDR3 protein: CASSRDRDTEAFF
CDR3 DNA: TGTGCCAGCAGCCGGGACAGGGACACTGAAGCTTTCTTT

J gene: TRBJ2-1
V gene: TRBV29-1
D gene: TRBD2
clone size: -
CDR3 protein: CSVAGTSGRAMLNEQFF
CDR3 DNA: TGCAGCGTCGCCGGGACTAGCGGGAGGGCCATGTTAAATGAGCAGTTCTTC

J gene: TRBJ1-2
V gene: TRBV5-1
D gene: -
clone size: -
CDR3 protein: CASSVTQGAGGYTF
CDR3 DNA: TGCGCCAGCAGCGTAACACAGGGTGCCGGTGGCTACACCTTC

J gene: TRBJ1-1
V gene: TRBV6-1
D gene: -
clone size: -
CDR3 protein: CASSEEIYTEAFF
CDR3 DNA: TGTGCCAGCAGTGAAGAGATATACACTGAAGCTTTCTTT

J gene: TRBJ2-3
V gene: TRBV6-5
D gene: -
clone size: -
CDR3 protein: CASSITTGTQYF
CDR3 DNA: TGTGCCAGCAGCATTACAACGGGTACGCAGTATTTT

J gene: TRBJ1-3
V gene: TRBV3-1/TRBV3-2
D gene: -
clone size: -
CDR3 protein: CASSLKGAGNTIYF
CDR3 DNA: TGTGCCAGCAGCCTGAAGGGCGCCGGAAACACCATATATTTT

J gene: TRBJ1-1
V gene: TRBV10-2
D gene: -
clone size: -
CDR3 protein: CASRDQSKEAFF
CDR3 DNA: TGCGCCAGCAGAGACCAAAGTAAGGAAGCTTTCTTT

J gene: TRBJ2-5
V gene: TRBV4-1
D gene: -
clone size: -
CDR3 protein: CASSQGAVYQETQYF
CDR3 DNA: TGCGCCAGCAGCCAAGGGGCAGTGTACCAAGAGACCCAGTACTTC

J gene: TRBJ1-3
V gene: TRBV30
D gene: TRBD1
clone size: -
CDR3 protein: CAWSAPGQGSGNTIYF
CDR3 DNA: TGTGCCTGGAGTGCCCCGGGACAGGGATCTGGAAACACCATATATTTT

J gene: TRBJ1-5
V gene: TRBV5-6
D gene: -
clone size: -
CDR3 protein: CASSLAGNRQPQHF
CDR3 DNA: TGTGCCAGCAGCTTGGCGGGAAATCGTCAGCCCCAGCATTTT

J gene: TRBJ1-2
V gene: TRBV7-8
D gene: -
clone size: -
CDR3 protein: CASSPRRGLDGYTF
CDR3 DNA: TGTGCCAGCAGCCCCCGGCGAGGTTTGGACGGCTACACCTTC

J gene: TRBJ1-1
V gene: TRBV6-1
D gene: -
clone size: few
CDR3 protein: CASIERGGTLGGTEAFF
CDR3 DNA: TGTGCCAGCATTGAACGCGGGGGCACCCTGGGTGGCACTGAAGCTTTCTTT

J gene: TRBJ1-1
V gene: TRBV24-1
D gene: -
clone size: -
CDR3 protein: CATGRWEGGWGNTEAFF
CDR3 DNA: TGTGCCACCGGGCGTTGGGAGGGGGGTTGGGGGAACACTGAAGCTTTCTTT

J gene: TRBJ2-3
V gene: TRBV5-1
D gene: TRBD1
clone size: once
CDR3 protein: CASRTGGTDTQYF
CDR3 DNA: TGCGCCAGCAGGACAGGGGGAACAGATACGCAGTATTTT

J gene: TRBJ1-1
V gene: TRBV18
D gene: -
clone size: -
CDR3 protein: CASSQENTEAFF
CDR3 DNA: TGTGCCAGCTCACAAGAGAACACTGAAGCTTTCTTT

J gene: TRBJ1-2
V gene: TRBV5-1
D gene: -
clone size: -
CDR3 protein: CASSFDSPSSYGYTF
CDR3 DNA: TGCGCCAGCAGCTTCGACAGTCCTAGCTCCTATGGCTACACCTTC

J gene: TRBJ1-2
V gene: TRBV30
D gene: -
clone size: -
CDR3 protein: CAWRSAGSSYGYTF
CDR3 DNA: TGTGCCTGGAGGTCGGCGGGCAGCAGCTATGGCTACACCTTC

J gene: TRBJ1-6
V gene: TRBV27
D gene: TRBD1
clone size: -
CDR3 protein: CASSFGTGGNSPLHF
CDR3 DNA: TGTGCCAGCAGTTTTGGGACAGGAGGAAATTCACCCCTCCACTTT

J gene: TRBJ2-3
V gene: TRBV10-3
D gene: TRBD1
clone size: -
CDR3 protein: CAISDREWTDTQYF
CDR3 DNA: TGTGCCATCTCTGACAGGGAATGGACAGATACGCAGTATTTT

J gene: TRBJ1-2
V gene: TRBV7-2
D gene: TRBD1
clone size: -
CDR3 protein: CASSLTGQGPYGYTF
CDR3 DNA: TGTGCCAGCAGCCTTACGGGACAGGGCCCCTATGGCTACACCTTC

J gene: TRBJ1-1
V gene: TRBV10-3
D gene: -
clone size: -
CDR3 protein: CATREGNTEAFF
CDR3 DNA: TGTGCCACCCGGGAAGGGAACACTGAAGCTTTCTTT

J gene: TRBJ1-3
V gene: TRBV30
D gene: -
clone size: -
CDR3 protein: CAWSDEGTGNTIYF
CDR3 DNA: TGTGCCTGGAGTGACGAGGGCACTGGAAACACCATATATTTT

J gene: TRBJ1-2
V gene: TRBV4-3
D gene: TRBD1
clone size: -
CDR3 protein: CASSQDGTGGYYGYTF
CDR3 DNA: TGCGCCAGCAGCCAAGACGGGACAGGGGGCTACTATGGCTACACCTTC

J gene: TRBJ1-3
V gene: TRBV5-1
D gene: TRBD1
clone size: -
CDR3 protein: CASSVTGESGNTIYF
CDR3 DNA: TGCGCCAGCAGCGTGACAGGGGAATCTGGAAACACCATATATTTT

J gene: TRBJ1-2
V gene: TRBV5-4
D gene: TRBD1
clone size: -
CDR3 protein: CASSPQQGWTNYGYTF
CDR3 DNA: TGTGCCAGCAGCCCTCAACAGGGGTGGACGAACTATGGCTACACCTTC

J gene: TRBJ1-2
V gene: TRBV28
D gene: TRBD1
clone size: -
CDR3 protein: CASSLDRDGGYTF
CDR3 DNA: TGTGCCAGCAGTCTAGACAGGGACGGCGGCTACACCTTC

J gene: TRBJ2-7
V gene: TRBV9
D gene: TRBD2
clone size: -
CDR3 protein: CASSVDARVAGGYEQYF
CDR3 DNA: TGTGCCAGCAGCGTAGATGCCCGGGTAGCGGGAGGATACGAGCAGTACTTC

J gene: TRBJ1-5
V gene: TRBV5-1
D gene: -
clone size: -
CDR3 protein: CASSLGPGANQPQHF
CDR3 DNA: TGCGCCAGCAGCTTGGGTCCAGGGGCAAATCAGCCCCAGCATTTT

J gene: TRBJ1-2
V gene: TRBV10-3
D gene: -
clone size: -
CDR3 protein: CAISESEGYGYTF
CDR3 DNA: TGTGCCATCAGTGAGTCGGAGGGTTATGGCTACACCTTC

J gene: TRBJ1-4
V gene: TRBV3-1/TRBV3-2
D gene: -
clone size: -
CDR3 protein: CASSPLEGFEKLFF
CDR3 DNA: TGTGCCAGCAGCCCACTTGAGGGTTTCGAAAAACTGTTTTTT

J gene: TRBJ1-1
V gene: TRBV3-1/TRBV3-2
D gene: -
clone size: -
CDR3 protein: CASSLTDISTEAFF
CDR3 DNA: TGTGCCAGCAGCTTAACGGACATCAGCACTGAAGCTTTCTTT